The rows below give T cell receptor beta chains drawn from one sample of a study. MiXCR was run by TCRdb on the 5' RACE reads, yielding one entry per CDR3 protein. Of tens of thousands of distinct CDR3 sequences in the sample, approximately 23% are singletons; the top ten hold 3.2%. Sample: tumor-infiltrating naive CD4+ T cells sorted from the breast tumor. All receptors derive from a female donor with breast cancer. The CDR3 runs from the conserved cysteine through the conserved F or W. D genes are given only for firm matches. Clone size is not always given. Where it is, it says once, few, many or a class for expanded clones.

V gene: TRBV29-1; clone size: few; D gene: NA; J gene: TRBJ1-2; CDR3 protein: CSVEGGQGRVRGYTF; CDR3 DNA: TGCAGCGTTGAAGGCGGGCAGGGCAGGGTGAGAGGCTACACCTTC
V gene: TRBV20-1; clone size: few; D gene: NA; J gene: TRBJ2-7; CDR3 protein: CSVPTGTDSYEQYF; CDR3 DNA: TGCAGTGTCCCAACCGGGACGGACTCCTACGAGCAGTACTTC
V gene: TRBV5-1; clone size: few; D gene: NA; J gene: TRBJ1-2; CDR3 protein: CASSLDNPYGYTF; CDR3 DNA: TGCGCCAGCAGCTTGGACAATCCATATGGCTACACCTTC
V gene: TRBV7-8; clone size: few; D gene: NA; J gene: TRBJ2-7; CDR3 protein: CASSSSERPYYEQYF; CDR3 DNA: TGTGCCAGCAGCTCCAGTGAGCGGCCATACTACGAGCAGTACTTC
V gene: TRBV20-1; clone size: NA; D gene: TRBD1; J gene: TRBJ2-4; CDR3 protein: CSARGDRGNIQYF; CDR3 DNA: TGCAGTGCTAGAGGAGACAGGGGAAACATTCAGTACTTC
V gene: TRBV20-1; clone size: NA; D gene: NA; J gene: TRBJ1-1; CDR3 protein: CSASPGNTEAFF; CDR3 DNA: TGCAGTGCTAGCCCGGGGAACACTGAAGCTTTCTTT
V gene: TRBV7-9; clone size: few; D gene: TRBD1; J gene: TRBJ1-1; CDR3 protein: CASSLDRDECF; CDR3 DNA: TGTGCCAGCAGCCTCGACAGGGACGAGTGCTTT
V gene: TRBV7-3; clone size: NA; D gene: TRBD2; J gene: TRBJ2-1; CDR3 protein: CASSSAGGHYNEQFF; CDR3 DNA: TGTGCCAGCAGCTCTGCGGGAGGTCATTACAATGAGCAGTTCTTC
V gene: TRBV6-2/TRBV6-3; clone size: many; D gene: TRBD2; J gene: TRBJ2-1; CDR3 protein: CASSQGSGGGPNEQFF; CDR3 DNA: TGTGCCAGCAGTCAGGGTAGCGGGGGCGGACCCAATGAGCAGTTCTTC
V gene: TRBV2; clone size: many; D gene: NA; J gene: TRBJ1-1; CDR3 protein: CASRGTGTYMDTEAFF; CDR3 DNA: TGTGCCAGCAGGGGAACAGGGACGTATATGGACACTGAAGCTTTCTTT
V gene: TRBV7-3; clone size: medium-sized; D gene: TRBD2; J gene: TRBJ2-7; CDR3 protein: CASSSLAGGPYEQYF; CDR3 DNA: TGTGCCAGCAGCTCCCTAGCGGGAGGCCCCTACGAGCAGTACTTC
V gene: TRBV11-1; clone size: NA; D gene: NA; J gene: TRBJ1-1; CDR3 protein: CASSLWMGSTEAFF; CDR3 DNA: TGTGCCAGCAGCCTATGGATGGGGAGCACTGAAGCTTTCTTT
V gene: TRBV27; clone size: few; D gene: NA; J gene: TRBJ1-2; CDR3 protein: CASSFWQGGGYTF; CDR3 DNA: TGTGCCAGCAGTTTTTGGCAGGGAGGGGGCTACACCTTC
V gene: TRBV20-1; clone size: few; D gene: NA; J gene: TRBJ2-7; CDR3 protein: CSAPKGGSTYEQYF; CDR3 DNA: TGCAGTGCCCCGAAGGGGGGATCTACCTACGAGCAGTACTTC
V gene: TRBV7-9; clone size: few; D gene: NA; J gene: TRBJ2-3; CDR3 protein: CASSTRLQDTQYF; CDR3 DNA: TGTGCCAGCAGCACTAGACTACAGGATACGCAGTATTTT
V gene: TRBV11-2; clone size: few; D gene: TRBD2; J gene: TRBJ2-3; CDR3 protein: CASSPPAGTSGFTDTQYF; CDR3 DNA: TGTGCCAGCAGCCCCCCGGCAGGGACTAGCGGATTCACAGATACGCAGTATTTT
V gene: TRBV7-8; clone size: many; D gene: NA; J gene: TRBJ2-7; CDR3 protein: CASSLDSSYEQYF; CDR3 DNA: TGTGCCAGCAGCCTGGATAGTTCCTACGAGCAGTACTTC
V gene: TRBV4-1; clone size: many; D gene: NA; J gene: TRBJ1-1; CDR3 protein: CASSHTGLSEAFF; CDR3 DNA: TGCGCCAGCAGCCACACGGGCCTTTCTGAAGCTTTCTTT
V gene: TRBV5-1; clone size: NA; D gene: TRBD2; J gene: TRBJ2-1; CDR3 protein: CASSLAYVSGLAGGNYNEQFF; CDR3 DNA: TGCGCCAGCAGCTTGGCCTATGTTTCAGGACTAGCGGGAGGAAACTACAATGAGCAGTTCTTC
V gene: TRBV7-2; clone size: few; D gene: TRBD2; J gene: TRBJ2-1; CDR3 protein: CASSQTGTSGTREQFF; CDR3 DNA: TGTGCCAGCAGCCAAACCGGGACTAGCGGGACAAGGGAGCAGTTCTTC
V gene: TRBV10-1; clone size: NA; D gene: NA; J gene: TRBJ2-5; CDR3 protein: CASSGNIQETQYF; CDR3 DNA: TGCGCCAGCAGTGGAAACATCCAAGAGACCCAGTACTTC
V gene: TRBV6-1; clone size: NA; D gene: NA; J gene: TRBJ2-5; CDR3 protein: CASSQRTGGLQETQYF; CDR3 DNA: TGTGCCAGCAGTCAGAGGACTGGCGGGCTTCAAGAGACCCAGTACTTC
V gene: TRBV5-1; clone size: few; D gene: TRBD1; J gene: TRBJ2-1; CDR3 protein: CASRVQGTYNEQFF; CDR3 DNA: TGCGCCAGCAGAGTACAGGGGACCTACAATGAGCAGTTCTTC
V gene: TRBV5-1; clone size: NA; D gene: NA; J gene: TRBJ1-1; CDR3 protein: CASSLAPGPNSEAFF; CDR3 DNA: TGCGCCAGCAGCTTGGCCCCAGGCCCAAACAGTGAAGCTTTCTTT
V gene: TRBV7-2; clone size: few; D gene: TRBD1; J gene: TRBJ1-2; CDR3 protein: CASSFGDSGGYGYTF; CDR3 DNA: TGTGCCAGCAGCTTTGGGGACAGCGGAGGTTATGGCTACACCTTC
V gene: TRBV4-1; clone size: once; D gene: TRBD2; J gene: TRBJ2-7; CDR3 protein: CASSRGRAGDSYEQYF; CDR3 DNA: TGCGCCAGCAGCCGAGGACGAGCGGGGGACTCCTACGAGCAGTACTTC
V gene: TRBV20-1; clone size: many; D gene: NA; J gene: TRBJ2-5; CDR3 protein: CSARGREETQYF; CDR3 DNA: TGCAGTGCCCGGGGACGGGAAGAGACCCAGTACTTC
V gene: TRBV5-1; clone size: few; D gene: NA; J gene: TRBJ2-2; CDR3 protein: CATQGANTGELFF; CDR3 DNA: TGCGCCACTCAGGGAGCGAACACCGGGGAGCTGTTTTTT
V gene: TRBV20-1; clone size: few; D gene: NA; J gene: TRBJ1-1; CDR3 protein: CSAILTGREAFF; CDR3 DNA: TGCAGTGCTATCCTGACAGGACGGGAGGCTTTCTTT
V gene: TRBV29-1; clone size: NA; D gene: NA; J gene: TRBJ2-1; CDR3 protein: CSVDRGFSYNEQCF; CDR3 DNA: TGCAGCGTTGATAGGGGTTTCTCCTACAATGAGCAGTGCTTC
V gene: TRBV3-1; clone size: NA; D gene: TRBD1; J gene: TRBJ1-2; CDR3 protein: CASSLGTAGGGYTF; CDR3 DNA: TGTGCCAGCAGCCTCGGGACAGCCGGGGGTGGCTACACCTTC
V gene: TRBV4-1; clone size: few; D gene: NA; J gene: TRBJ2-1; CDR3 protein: CASSQGIGANNEQFF; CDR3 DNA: TGCGCCAGCAGCCAAGGTATAGGGGCCAACAATGAGCAGTTCTTC
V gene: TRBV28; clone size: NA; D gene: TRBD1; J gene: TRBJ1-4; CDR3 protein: CASSFSPGGNEKLFF; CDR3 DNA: TGTGCCAGCAGTTTCTCGCCAGGGGGAAATGAAAAACTGTTTTTT
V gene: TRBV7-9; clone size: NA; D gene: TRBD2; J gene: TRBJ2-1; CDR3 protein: CASSPSGSYNEQFF; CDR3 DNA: TGTGCCAGCAGCCCTAGCGGGAGTTACAATGAGCAGTTCTTC
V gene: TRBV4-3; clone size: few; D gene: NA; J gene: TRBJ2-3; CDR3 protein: CASSQDNTDTQYF; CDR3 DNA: TGCGCCAGCAGCCAAGACAACACAGATACGCAGTATTTT
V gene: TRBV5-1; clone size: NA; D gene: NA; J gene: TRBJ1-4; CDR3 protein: CASSFSPTRAEKLFF; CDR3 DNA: TGCGCCAGCAGCTTCAGTCCGACGAGGGCTGAAAAACTGTTTTTT
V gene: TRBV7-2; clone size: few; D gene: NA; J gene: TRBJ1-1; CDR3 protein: CASSLMGLNTEAFF; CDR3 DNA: TGTGCCAGCAGCTTAATGGGACTGAACACTGAAGCTTTCTTT
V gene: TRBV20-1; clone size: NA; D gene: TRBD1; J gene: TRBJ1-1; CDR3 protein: CSAPQIGTGLNTEAFF; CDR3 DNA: TGCAGTGCTCCTCAGATAGGGACAGGACTGAACACTGAAGCTTTCTTT
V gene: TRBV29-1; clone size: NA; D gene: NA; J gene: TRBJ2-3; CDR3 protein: CSVEDDLTDTQYF; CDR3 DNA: TGCAGCGTGGAGGATGATCTCACAGATACGCAGTATTTT
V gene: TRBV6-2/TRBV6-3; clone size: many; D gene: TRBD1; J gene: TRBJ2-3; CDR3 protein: CASSYSRTGYTDTQYF; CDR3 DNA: TGTGCCAGCAGTTACTCTCGGACAGGATACACAGATACGCAGTATTTT
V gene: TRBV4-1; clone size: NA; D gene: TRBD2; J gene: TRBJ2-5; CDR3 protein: CASSRLASETQYF; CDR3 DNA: TGCGCCAGCAGTCGACTAGCGAGTGAGACCCAGTACTTC
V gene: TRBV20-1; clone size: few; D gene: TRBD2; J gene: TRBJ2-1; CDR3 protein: CSARGSRGGVDEQFF; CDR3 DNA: TGCAGTGCTAGGGGAAGCCGGGGGGGAGTAGATGAGCAGTTCTTC
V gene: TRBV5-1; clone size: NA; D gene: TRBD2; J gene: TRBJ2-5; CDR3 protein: CASSLGVAGGFETQYF; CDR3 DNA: TGCGCCAGCAGCTTGGGAGTAGCGGGAGGTTTCGAGACCCAGTACTTC
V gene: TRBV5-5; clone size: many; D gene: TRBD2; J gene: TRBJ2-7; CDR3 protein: CASSDGGSYEQYF; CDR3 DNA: TGTGCCAGCAGCGACGGGGGGTCTTACGAGCAGTACTTC
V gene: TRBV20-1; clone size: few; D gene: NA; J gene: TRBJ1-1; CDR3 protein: CSARVDARNTEAFF; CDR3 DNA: TGCAGTGCTAGAGTGGACGCGCGGAACACTGAAGCTTTCTTT
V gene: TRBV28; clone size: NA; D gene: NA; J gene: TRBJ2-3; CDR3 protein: CASIRDGSTDTQYF; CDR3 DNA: TGTGCCAGCATACGGGACGGCAGCACAGATACGCAGTATTTT
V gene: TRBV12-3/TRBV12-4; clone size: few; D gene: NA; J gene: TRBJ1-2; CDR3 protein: CASSFVGNYGYTF; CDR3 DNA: TGTGCCAGCAGTTTTGTAGGAAACTATGGCTACACCTTC
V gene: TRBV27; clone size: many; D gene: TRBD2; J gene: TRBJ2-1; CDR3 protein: CASRIAGVLHNEQFF; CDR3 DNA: TGTGCCAGCAGAATAGCGGGAGTACTACACAATGAGCAGTTCTTC
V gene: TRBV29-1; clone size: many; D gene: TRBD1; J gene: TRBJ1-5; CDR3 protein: CSVALGQGHQPQHF; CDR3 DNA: TGCAGCGTTGCTTTGGGACAGGGCCATCAGCCCCAGCATTTT
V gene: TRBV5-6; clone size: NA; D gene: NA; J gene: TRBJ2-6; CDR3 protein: CASSLASTRRSGANVLTF; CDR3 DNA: TGTGCCAGCAGCTTGGCTTCAACGAGGCGTTCTGGGGCCAACGTCCTGACTTTC
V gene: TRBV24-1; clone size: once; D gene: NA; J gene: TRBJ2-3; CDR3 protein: CATSERQVPDTQDF; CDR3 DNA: TGTGCCACCAGTGAACGACAGGTCCCAGATACGCAGGATTTT
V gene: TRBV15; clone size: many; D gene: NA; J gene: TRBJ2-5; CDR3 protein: CATRDTLVSQETQYF; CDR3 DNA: TGTGCCACCAGAGATACGCTAGTAAGCCAAGAGACCCAGTACTTC
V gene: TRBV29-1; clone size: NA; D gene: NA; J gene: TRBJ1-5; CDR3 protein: CSVVYGVGGANQPQHF; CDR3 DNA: TGCAGCGTTGTTTACGGGGTAGGGGGAGCTAATCAGCCCCAGCATTTT
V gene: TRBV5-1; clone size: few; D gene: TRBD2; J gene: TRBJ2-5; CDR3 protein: CASSRTSVQETQYF; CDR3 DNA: TGCGCCAGCAGCCGGACTAGCGTTCAAGAGACCCAGTACTTC